These 13 T cell receptor beta chains were sequenced from one sample in a study of blood T cell repertoires in COVID-19. Sequenced by immunoSEQ multiplex PCR; TCRdb stores in-frame clones only, minus some. Among around 310,000 clones listed, around 90% were seen once. Sequencing was carried out using peripheral blood. These receptors all come from a middle-aged woman with COVID-19, enrolled during active disease.

The chain is built from TRBV7-9 and TRBJ1-1, with D perhaps TRBD1 (6 bases). The CDR3 runs 13 residues. Trimming took off 5 bases at V and 1 base at J, with 8 bases between the two ends. The germline CDR1 and CDR2 sequences are SEHNR and FQNEAQ (reference sequence). The CDR3 sequence: CASSLDRNTEAFF. DNA of the CDR3: TGTGCCAGCAGCCTGGACAGGAACACTGAAGCTTTCTTT.

V and J are TRBV27 and TRBJ2-1; D might be TRBD2 (5 bases). Germline CDR1 is MNHEY and CDR2 is SMNVEV (reference sequence). The CDR3 contains 13 residues. Trimming shortened V by 2 bases and J by 8 bases, and 10 bases separated the two germline ends. The CDR3 region is CASSLVRADEQFF. In DNA, the CDR3 is TGTGCCAGCAGTTTAGTGAGGGCTGATGAGCAGTTCTTC.

The chain has TRBV7-8 and TRBJ2-1, with a possible D match to TRBD2 (5 bases). The CDR3 is 17 amino acids. The V and J ends lost 4 bases and 12 bases respectively, with 28 bases between them. Germline assignment: CDR1 SGHVS and CDR2 FQNEAQ. As DNA, the CDR3 is TGTGCCAGCAGCTCAGGACGGGGAGCCCGCGCCCTCGAGTGGCAGTTCTTC. Translation: CASSSGRGARALEWQFF. Full variable domain (remainder filled in from reference TRBV7-8 and TRBJ2-1): GAGVSQSPRYKVAKRGQDVALRCDPISGHVSLFWYQQALGQGPEFLTYFQNEAQLDKSGLPSDRFFAERPEGSVSTLKIQRTQQEDSAVYLCASSSGRGARALEWQFFGPGTRLTVL.

The chain joins TRBV28 to TRBJ1-4; D is unresolved. CDR1 MDHEN and CDR2 SYDVKM come from the germline V gene. Trimming stripped 6 bases from V and 0 bases from J, with 11 bases between. This CDR3 region has 15 residues. The CDR3 loop is CASSSSPATNEKLFF. CDR3 DNA: TGTGCCAGCAGCTCCTCCCCCGCAACTAATGAAAAACTGTTTTTT. Full variable domain (remainder filled in from reference TRBV28 and TRBJ1-4): DVKVTQSSRYLVKRTGEKVFLECVQDMDHENMFWYRQDPGLGLRLIYFSYDVKMKEKGDIPEGYSVSREKKERFSLILESASTNQTSMYLCASSSSPATNEKLFFGSGTQLSVL.

This chain links TRBV18 with TRBJ1-3; 8 nucleotides match TRBD1. Germline loops: CDR1 KGHSH, CDR2 LQKENI. The CDR3 consists of 16 residues. The junction had 8 bases not matched to a gene; V was cut back by 6 bases and J by 1 base. In DNA form, the CDR3 reads TGTGCCAGCTCTCAAGGACAGGGAGATTCTGGAAACACCATATATTTT. This codes for CASSQGQGDSGNTIYF.

The rearrangement joins TRBV19 to TRBJ1-5, with 7 bases that match TRBD1. This CDR3 has 20 amino acids. Germline trimming cut 4 bases from V and 5 bases from J; bases unmatched to any gene: 23. The germline CDR1 and CDR2 sequences are LNHDA and SQIVND (reference sequence). CDR3 nucleotide sequence: TGTGCCAGTAGTACCCCTCGAAGGGGGCAGTCTTATGGTGGCTATCAGCCCCAGCATTTT. Translated: CASSTPRRGQSYGGYQPQHF.

This sequence joins TRBV28 and TRBJ2-7; 11 bases line up with TRBD2. The CDR3 runs 13 residues. The junction had 4 bases not matched to a gene; V was cut back by 6 bases and J by 6 bases. CDR1 is MDHEN and CDR2 is SYDVKM in the germline V gene. The CDR3 is CASSPSGRFEQYF. The CDR3 nucleotides are TGTGCCAGCAGCCCTAGCGGGAGGTTCGAGCAGTACTTC.

The V and J genes are TRBV3-1 (or the pseudogene TRBV3-2) and TRBJ2-1; no clear D gene. In germline, CDR1 is LGHDT, CDR2 YNNKEL (reference sequence). The length of the CDR3 is 14 residues. With 4 bases removed from V and 0 bases from J, the gap between germline ends came to 7 bases. CDR3 nucleotide sequence: TGTGCCAGCAGCCGTTTGAGCTCCTACAATGAGCAGTTCTTC. It encodes CASSRLSSYNEQFF.

CDR3 bases: TGTGCCAGCAGTTCAAGGTTCGCTAGCGGCCCCTCCTACGAGCAGTACTTC. Protein sequence: CASSSRFASGPSYEQYF. This chain uses TRBV27 with TRBJ2-7; 7 nucleotides agree with TRBD2. The V and J ends lost 4 bases and 0 bases, in that order; junction bases with no gene match: 12. The CDR3 is 17 residues long. Germline lookup yields CDR1 MNHEY and CDR2 SMNVEV (reference sequence).

This chain uses TRBV27 with TRBJ1-2; TRBD1 matches at 7 bases. V dropped 6 bases and J dropped 6; count of bases not matched to a gene: 4. The CDR3 has 12 residues. Germline CDR1 is MNHEY and CDR2 is SMNVEV (reference sequence). CDR3 sequence reads: CASRSTGDGYTF. Written as DNA, the CDR3 is TGTGCCAGCAGATCCACAGGGGATGGCTACACCTTC.

This chain links TRBV5-4 with TRBJ1-4; 9 nucleotides match TRBD1. Germline loops: CDR1 SGHNT, CDR2 YYREEE (reference sequence). V lost 2 bases to trimming and J lost 4 bases; unmatched junction nucleotides: 6. This CDR3 region has 16 residues. The CDR3 loop is CASSFGPGQGNEKLFF. CDR3 nucleotide sequence: TGTGCCAGCAGCTTTGGCCCGGGACAGGGTAATGAAAAACTGTTTTTT.

The gene calls are TRBV27 and TRBJ1-1; D gene ambiguous. V was clipped by 8 bases and J by 9 bases, with 16 bases between them. Germline CDR1 MNHEY, CDR2 SMNVEV (reference sequence). The CDR3 totals 12 residues. CDR3 loop: CASGSLGSQAFF. The CDR3 bases are TGTGCCAGCGGATCTCTCGGGAGTCAAGCTTTCTTT.

The chain recombines TRBV27 with TRBJ1-1; D gene ambiguous. The CDR3 totals 14 residues. Germline loops: CDR1 MNHEY, CDR2 SMNVEV (reference sequence). V was shortened by 3 bases and J by 1 base, with 9 bases between the two germline ends. CDR3 protein: CASSLYRSNTEAFF. The CDR3 region has the DNA TGTGCCAGCAGTTTGTACAGATCGAACACTGAAGCTTTCTTT.